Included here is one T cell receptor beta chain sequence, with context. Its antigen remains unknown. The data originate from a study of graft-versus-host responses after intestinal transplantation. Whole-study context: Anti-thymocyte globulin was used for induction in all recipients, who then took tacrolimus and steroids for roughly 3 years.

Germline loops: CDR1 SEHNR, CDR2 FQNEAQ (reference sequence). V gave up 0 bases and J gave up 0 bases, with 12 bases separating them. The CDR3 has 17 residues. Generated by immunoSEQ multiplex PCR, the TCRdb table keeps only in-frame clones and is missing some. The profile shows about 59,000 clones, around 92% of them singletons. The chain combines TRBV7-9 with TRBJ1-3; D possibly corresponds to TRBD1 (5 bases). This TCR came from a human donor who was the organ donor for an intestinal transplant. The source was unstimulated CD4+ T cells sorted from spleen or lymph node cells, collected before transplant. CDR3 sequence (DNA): TGTGCCAGCAGCTTAGCTGCGGGACGGTCCTCTGGAAACACCATATATTTT. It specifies CASSLAAGRSSGNTIYF.